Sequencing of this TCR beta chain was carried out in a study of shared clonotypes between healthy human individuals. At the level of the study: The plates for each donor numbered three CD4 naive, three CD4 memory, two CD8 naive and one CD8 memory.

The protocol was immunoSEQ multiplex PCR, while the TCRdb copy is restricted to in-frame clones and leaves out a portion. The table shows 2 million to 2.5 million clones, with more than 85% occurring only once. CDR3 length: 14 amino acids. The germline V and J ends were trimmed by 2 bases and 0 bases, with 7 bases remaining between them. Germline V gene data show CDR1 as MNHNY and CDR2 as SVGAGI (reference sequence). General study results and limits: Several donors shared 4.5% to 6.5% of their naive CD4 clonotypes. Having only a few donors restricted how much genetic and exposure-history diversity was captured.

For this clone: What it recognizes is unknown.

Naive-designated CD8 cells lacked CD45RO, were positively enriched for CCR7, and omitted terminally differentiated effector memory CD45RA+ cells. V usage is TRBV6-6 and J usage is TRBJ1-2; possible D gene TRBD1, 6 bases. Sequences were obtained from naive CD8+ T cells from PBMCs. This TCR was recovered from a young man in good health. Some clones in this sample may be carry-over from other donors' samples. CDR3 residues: CASSYEGANYGYTF. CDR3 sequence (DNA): TGTGCCAGCAGTTACGAGGGGGCTAACTATGGCTACACCTTC.